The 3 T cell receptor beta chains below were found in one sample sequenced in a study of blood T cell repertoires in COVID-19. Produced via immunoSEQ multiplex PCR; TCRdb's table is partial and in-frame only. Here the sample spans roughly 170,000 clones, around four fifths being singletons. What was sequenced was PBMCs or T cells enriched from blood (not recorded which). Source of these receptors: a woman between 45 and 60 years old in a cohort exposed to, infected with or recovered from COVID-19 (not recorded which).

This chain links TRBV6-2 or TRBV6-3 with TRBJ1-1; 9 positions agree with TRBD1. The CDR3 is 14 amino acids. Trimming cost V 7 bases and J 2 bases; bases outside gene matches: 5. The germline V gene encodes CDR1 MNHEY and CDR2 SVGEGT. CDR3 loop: CASTPDRGNTEAFF. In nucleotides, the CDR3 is TGTGCCAGCACCCCGGACAGGGGAAACACTGAAGCTTTCTTT.

As DNA, the CDR3 is TGCAGCGTAGGACAGGGCAATCAGCCCCAGCATTTT. This sequence encodes CSVGQGNQPQHF. The V gene is TRBV29-1, the J gene TRBJ1-5; 7 nucleotides agree with TRBD1. After removal of 6 bases from V and 2 bases from J, the junction contained 1 base not matched to a gene. This CDR3 is 12 amino acids long. CDR1 and CDR2 (germline): SQVTM, ANQGSEA.

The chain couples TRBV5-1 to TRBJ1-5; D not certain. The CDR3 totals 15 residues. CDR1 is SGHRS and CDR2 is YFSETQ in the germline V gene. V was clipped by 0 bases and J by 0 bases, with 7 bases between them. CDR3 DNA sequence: TGCGCCAGCAGCTTGGAACCCGGTAGCAATCAGCCCCAGCATTTT. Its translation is CASSLEPGSNQPQHF.